The rows below give T cell receptor beta chains drawn from one sample of a study of blood T cell repertoires in COVID-19. Here immunoSEQ multiplex PCR was the method, and the copy in TCRdb shows in-frame clones only, minus some. The sample has 110,000 to 150,000 clones, around nine tenths seen once. Sequenced input: peripheral blood. The receptors here all came from a middle-aged woman with acute or convalescent COVID-19. Both conserved end residues are part of each CDR3. Each record gives: clone size, V gene, D gene, J gene, CDR3 DNA, CDR3 protein. D genes are given only for firm matches. Where a row states a size, it is once, few, many or the class of an expanded clone; other rows omit it.

>NA|TRBV7-3|NA|TRBJ2-7
TGTGCCAGCAGCCCGAGGCAGGGCCCCTACGAGCAGTACTTC
CASSPRQGPYEQYF
>NA|TRBV6-5|TRBD1|TRBJ1-2
TGTGCCAGCAGTTACTCGAGGTCCCAGGGGGCAGGGGGCTACACCTTC
CASSYSRSQGAGGYTF
>NA|TRBV13|TRBD1|TRBJ2-7
TGTGCCAGCAGCTTAGTGGGGACAGCGACCTACGAGCAGTACTTC
CASSLVGTATYEQYF
>few|TRBV3-1/TRBV3-2|TRBD1|TRBJ1-2
TGTGCCAGCAGCGATGGACAGGGCGGCTACACCTTC
CASSDGQGGYTF
>NA|TRBV12-3/TRBV12-4|TRBD1|TRBJ2-7
TGTGCCAGCAGTTTGGACAGGGGCGAGCAGTACTTC
CASSLDRGEQYF
>once|TRBV28|NA|TRBJ1-1
TGTGCCAGCAGTTCCGGGGAGGGGTACACTGAAGCTTTCTTT
CASSSGEGYTEAFF
>NA|TRBV7-8|NA|TRBJ1-1
TGTGCCAGCAGCTTAGAGGGTTACCGGGGTGGGACTGAAGCTTTCTTT
CASSLEGYRGGTEAFF
>NA|TRBV30|NA|TRBJ2-2
TGTGCCTGGAGTTCGGGTCCCTTAAACACCGGGGAGCTGTTTTTT
CAWSSGPLNTGELFF
>NA|TRBV27|TRBD1|TRBJ1-5
TGTGCCAGCACGAACTGGACAGGGTATAGCAATCAGCCCCAGCATTTT
CASTNWTGYSNQPQHF
>NA|TRBV18|NA|TRBJ1-4
TGTGCCAGCTCACCAGGGCTAAGGGATCAGGGCGATGAAAAACTGTTTTTT
CASSPGLRDQGDEKLFF
>NA|TRBV14|NA|TRBJ2-7
TGTGCCAGCAGCCCTATTGTCCCCTACGAGCAGTACTTC
CASSPIVPYEQYF
>NA|TRBV27|NA|TRBJ1-2
TGTGCCAGTAGATCCGGGACATATTATGGCTACACCTTC
CASRSGTYYGYTF
>NA|TRBV7-2|TRBD2|TRBJ2-7
TGTGCCAGCAGCTTAGGTCTAGCGGTGCTCTACGAGCAGTACTTC
CASSLGLAVLYEQYF
>NA|TRBV5-8|TRBD1|TRBJ1-1
TGTGCCAGCAGCTTGGCCGCGACAGGGCAGGACACTGAAGCTTTCTTT
CASSLAATGQDTEAFF
>NA|TRBV27|TRBD1|TRBJ1-2
TGTGCCAGCAGTTACCGGGACAGGGGCCGATATGGCTACACCTTC
CASSYRDRGRYGYTF
>NA|TRBV7-9|TRBD2|TRBJ2-4
TGTGCCAGCAGACCGGGAGGTCTAGCCAAAAACATTCAGTACTTC
CASRPGGLAKNIQYF
>few|TRBV11-2|NA|TRBJ1-4
TGTGCCAGCAGCCAAGGACAGCCAGCAACTAATGAAAAACTGTTTTTT
CASSQGQPATNEKLFF
>NA|TRBV5-6|TRBD1|TRBJ1-2
TGTGCCAGCAGCGTCAGGGGGCCGGACTATGGCTACACCTTC
CASSVRGPDYGYTF
>NA|TRBV2|TRBD1|TRBJ2-1
TGTGCCAGCAGCCCGGACAGGTCGCAGTTCTTC
CASSPDRSQFF
>NA|TRBV19|TRBD1|TRBJ2-7
TGTGCCAGTAGTACCGGACAGGGACCCTACGAGCAGTACTTC
CASSTGQGPYEQYF
>NA|TRBV2|NA|TRBJ1-6
TGTGCCAGCAGTGTGAACCCCGACAGGAGCTCCTATAATTCACCCCTCCACTTT
CASSVNPDRSSYNSPLHF
>NA|TRBV7-2|NA|TRBJ1-1
TGTGCCAGCAGCTATCAACAGGGCGCCAACACTGAAGCTTTCTTT
CASSYQQGANTEAFF
>NA|TRBV3-1/TRBV3-2|NA|TRBJ1-6
TGTGCCAGCAGCCAAGATAGGGGGAGCTCCTATAATTCACCCCTCCACTTT
CASSQDRGSSYNSPLHF
>NA|TRBV2|TRBD2|TRBJ2-7
TGTGCCAGCGACGGGACTAGCGGTTGGGATTACGAGCAGTACTTC
CASDGTSGWDYEQYF
>NA|TRBV7-2|NA|TRBJ2-1
TGTGCCAGCAGCCTATCAGGGGCTACCCACTACAATGAGCAGTTCTTC
CASSLSGATHYNEQFF
>once|TRBV3-1/TRBV3-2|NA|TRBJ1-1
TGTGCCAGCAGCCAAGATTACAGGAGGGCGGCTTTCTTT
CASSQDYRRAAFF
>few|TRBV6-5|NA|TRBJ1-1
TGTGCCAGCAGTTACTCGAAAGGGGGGAACACTGAAGCTTTCTTT
CASSYSKGGNTEAFF
>NA|TRBV30|NA|TRBJ1-2
TGTGCCAGCGAGGGATGGCAGTACTATGGCTACACCTTC
CASEGWQYYGYTF
>NA|TRBV28|TRBD1|TRBJ1-2
TGTGCCAGCAGTCCTATGACAGGGGGTGTAGGCTACACCTTC
CASSPMTGGVGYTF
>few|TRBV7-2|TRBD2|TRBJ2-5
TGTGCCAGCAGCCCGGGTAGGGCTAGCGGGGCTTGGTACCAAGAGACCCAGTACTTC
CASSPGRASGAWYQETQYF
>NA|TRBV25-1|TRBD2|TRBJ2-5
TGTGCCAGCAGTGAATGGGGGACTAGCTCCGAGGGGGAGACCCAGTACTTC
CASSEWGTSSEGETQYF
>NA|TRBV9|NA|TRBJ1-6
TGTGCCAGCAGCACCCGGGATCGGACCCTATTTTATAATTCACCCCTCCACTTT
CASSTRDRTLFYNSPLHF
>NA|TRBV5-1|TRBD1|TRBJ1-2
TGCGCCAGCAGCCTCATATCACAGGGGGAGGGCTACACCTTC
CASSLISQGEGYTF
>NA|TRBV6-5|NA|TRBJ1-4
TGTGCCACCGCGGGAATATTTGCAACTAATGAAAAACTGTTTTTT
CATAGIFATNEKLFF
>NA|TRBV7-3|NA|TRBJ2-1
TGTGCCAGCAGCGCTAACGGCGGGTTTTACAATGAGCAGTTCTTC
CASSANGGFYNEQFF
>NA|TRBV23-1|NA|TRBJ2-7
TGCGCCAGCAACCTTCGGCGACGGGTTCCCAGTTCCTACGAGCAGTACTTC
CASNLRRRVPSSYEQYF
>NA|TRBV11-2|NA|TRBJ2-1
TGTGCCAGCAGCTTAGATAGGAGGGGGGGCTACAGATTCAATGAGCAGTTCTTC
CASSLDRRGGYRFNEQFF
>NA|TRBV4-2|TRBD1|TRBJ1-4
TGTGCCAGCAGCCGTGATTTGCGGGACAGCTATGAAAAACTGTTTTTT
CASSRDLRDSYEKLFF
>NA|TRBV10-2|TRBD1|TRBJ1-1
TGCGCCAGCAGTGATACCGGGACAGGGGACACTGAAGCTTTCTTT
CASSDTGTGDTEAFF
>NA|TRBV7-2|TRBD1|TRBJ1-5
TGTGCCAGCAGCATCCGGACAGGGGGCAATCAGCCCCAGCATTTT
CASSIRTGGNQPQHF
>NA|TRBV7-2|TRBD1|TRBJ2-5
TGTGCCAGCAGCTTAAGGCGTAGGGGGACAGTTGGAGAGACCCAGTACTTC
CASSLRRRGTVGETQYF
>NA|TRBV10-3|TRBD2|TRBJ2-2
TGTGCCATCGGGCTAGCGGGGGTCCCCGGGGAGCTGTTTTTT
CAIGLAGVPGELFF
>NA|TRBV7-2|NA|TRBJ1-1
TGTGCCAGCAGCTTCACATCGGGGAAGAACACTGAAGCTTTCTTT
CASSFTSGKNTEAFF
>NA|TRBV24-1|NA|TRBJ1-4
TGTGCCACCGCAGGGTCGGAAAATGAAAAACTGTTTTTT
CATAGSENEKLFF
>NA|TRBV3-1/TRBV3-2|NA|TRBJ2-3
TGTGCCAGCAGTGGGCAGCGGTCAGATACGCAGTATTTT
CASSGQRSDTQYF
>NA|TRBV28|NA|TRBJ1-2
TGTGCCAGCAGTTTACCAGGGGAGGGGAAGGGGAACTATGGCTACACCTTC
CASSLPGEGKGNYGYTF
>few|TRBV4-3|NA|TRBJ2-1
TGCGCCAGCAGCCAAGGTCGGGAAGGGTACAATGAGCAGTTCTTC
CASSQGREGYNEQFF
>once|TRBV11-2|NA|TRBJ2-1
TGTGCCAGCAGGGCGGACAGAGGGAGCCACAATGAGCAGTTCTTC
CASRADRGSHNEQFF
>NA|TRBV7-9|TRBD2|TRBJ2-1
TGTGCCAGCAGCTCCTTTGCGGGGGGTTACAATGAGCAGTTCTTC
CASSSFAGGYNEQFF
>NA|TRBV7-9|TRBD2|TRBJ2-1
TGTGCCAGCAGCTTACAGGAGTTCGGACTAGCGGGAGCGTGGGCGGGGTTCTTC
CASSLQEFGLAGAWAGFF
>NA|TRBV7-9|NA|TRBJ1-2
TGTGCCAGCAGCCAGGACTATGGCTACACCTTC
CASSQDYGYTF